These T cell receptor beta chains were read from a single sample in a study of T cell responses to AZD1222 COVID-19 vaccine. Method: immunoSEQ multiplex PCR; TCRdb's copy keeps in-frame clones and lacks some. The table lists about 72,000 clones, about 88% of them singletons, with more than 25% in the top ten. Sequences were derived from peripheral blood, sampled 28 days after the second AZD1222 dose. These receptors all stem from an adult who received the AZD1222 COVID-19 vaccine. Both conserved end residues are part of each CDR3. The order of the fields is clone size, J gene, V gene, D gene, CDR3 DNA, CDR3 protein. The D gene is left open where the match is weak. A clone size is listed for some rows: how often the clone was seen (once, few, many), or a class if it is expanded.

clone_size: NA
j_call: TRBJ1-1
v_call: TRBV14
d_call: NA
cdr3_nt: TGTGCCAGCAGCATGCAAAGGGGGGGGAACACTGAAGCTTTCTTT
cdr3_aa: CASSMQRGGNTEAFF

clone_size: NA
j_call: TRBJ2-7
v_call: TRBV7-8
d_call: NA
cdr3_nt: TGTGCCAGCAGCTTAGGTCAGACGCGCTACGAGCAGTACTTC
cdr3_aa: CASSLGQTRYEQYF

clone_size: NA
j_call: TRBJ1-1
v_call: TRBV29-1
d_call: NA
cdr3_nt: TGCAGCGTTGACGGGGGTCAAAACACTGAAGCTTTCTTT
cdr3_aa: CSVDGGQNTEAFF

clone_size: NA
j_call: TRBJ2-7
v_call: TRBV27
d_call: NA
cdr3_nt: TGTGCCAGCAGTTTATCTGGCAACACCTACGAGCAGTACTTC
cdr3_aa: CASSLSGNTYEQYF

clone_size: NA
j_call: TRBJ2-3
v_call: TRBV28
d_call: TRBD2
cdr3_nt: TGTGCCAGCTCCACCTTAGCGAGACTAGCGGGTAGGACAGATACGCAGTATTTT
cdr3_aa: CASSTLARLAGRTDTQYF

clone_size: NA
j_call: TRBJ2-7
v_call: TRBV19
d_call: TRBD1
cdr3_nt: TGTGCCAGTAGTATCGGGACAGGGTACATCGGGTACGAGCAGTACTTC
cdr3_aa: CASSIGTGYIGYEQYF

clone_size: few
j_call: TRBJ2-7
v_call: TRBV19
d_call: NA
cdr3_nt: TGTGCCAGTAGTACCTACAGTTTCAGCTCCTACGAGCAGTACTTC
cdr3_aa: CASSTYSFSSYEQYF

clone_size: NA
j_call: TRBJ2-5
v_call: TRBV28
d_call: TRBD2
cdr3_nt: TGTGCCAGCATTCCTATCGGACTAGCGGGAGTCGGGGAGACCCAGTACTTC
cdr3_aa: CASIPIGLAGVGETQYF

clone_size: NA
j_call: TRBJ1-1
v_call: TRBV27
d_call: NA
cdr3_nt: TGTGCCAGCAGTTTAAAGGGAGGGATGAACACTGAAGCTTTCTTT
cdr3_aa: CASSLKGGMNTEAFF

clone_size: NA
j_call: TRBJ2-1
v_call: TRBV2
d_call: TRBD2
cdr3_nt: TGTGCCAGCAGTCTTACTAGCGGGAGACAACATGAGCAGTTCTTC
cdr3_aa: CASSLTSGRQHEQFF

clone_size: NA
j_call: TRBJ2-5
v_call: TRBV3-1/TRBV3-2
d_call: NA
cdr3_nt: TGTGCCAGCAGCCAAGTGCGGACAGCTCAAGAGACCCAGTACTTC
cdr3_aa: CASSQVRTAQETQYF

clone_size: NA
j_call: TRBJ1-3
v_call: TRBV19
d_call: NA
cdr3_nt: TGTGCCACACGCAGGGTCTCCGCTGGAAACACCATATATTTT
cdr3_aa: CATRRVSAGNTIYF

clone_size: NA
j_call: TRBJ1-2
v_call: TRBV18
d_call: NA
cdr3_nt: TGTGCCAGCTCACCCCGGGACACCCAGGGCTACACCTTC
cdr3_aa: CASSPRDTQGYTF

clone_size: few
j_call: TRBJ1-6
v_call: TRBV2
d_call: TRBD1
cdr3_nt: TGTGCCAGCAACCGGGACAGTAATTCACCCCTCCACTTT
cdr3_aa: CASNRDSNSPLHF

clone_size: NA
j_call: TRBJ2-1
v_call: TRBV11-3
d_call: TRBD2
cdr3_nt: TGTGCCAGCAGCAATGGACTAGCGGGTTATTACAATGAGCAGTTCTTC
cdr3_aa: CASSNGLAGYYNEQFF

clone_size: NA
j_call: TRBJ2-7
v_call: TRBV23-1
d_call: NA
cdr3_nt: TGCGCCAGCTGGGCAATCCGGGACGGTACCTACGAGCAGTACTTC
cdr3_aa: CASWAIRDGTYEQYF

clone_size: NA
j_call: TRBJ1-2
v_call: TRBV28
d_call: NA
cdr3_nt: TGTGCCACCGGGGGGGCGTATGGGAGTAACTATGGCTACACCTTC
cdr3_aa: CATGGAYGSNYGYTF

clone_size: NA
j_call: TRBJ2-7
v_call: TRBV5-5
d_call: TRBD1
cdr3_nt: TGTGCCAGCAGCTCCGGTGGGCAGGGGGCTTACGAGCAGTACTTC
cdr3_aa: CASSSGGQGAYEQYF